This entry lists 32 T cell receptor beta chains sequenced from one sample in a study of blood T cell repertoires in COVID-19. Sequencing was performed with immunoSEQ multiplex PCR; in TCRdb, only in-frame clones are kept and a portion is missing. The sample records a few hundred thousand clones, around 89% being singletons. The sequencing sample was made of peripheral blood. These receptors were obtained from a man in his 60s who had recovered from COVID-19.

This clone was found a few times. The CDR3, as DNA: TGTGCCAGCAGTTTATCACAGGGGGTCCACGAGCAGTACTTC. It encodes CASSLSQGVHEQYF. The chain joins TRBV28 to TRBJ2-7; 8 bases fit TRBD1. Trimming cost V 1 base and J 5 bases; bases outside gene matches: 4. This CDR3 has 14 amino acids. Germline CDR1 and CDR2: MDHEN and SYDVKM.

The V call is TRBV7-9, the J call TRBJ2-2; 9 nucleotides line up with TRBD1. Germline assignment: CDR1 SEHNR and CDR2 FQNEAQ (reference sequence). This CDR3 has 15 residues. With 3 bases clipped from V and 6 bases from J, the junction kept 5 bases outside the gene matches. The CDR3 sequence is CASSLDRGLAGELFF. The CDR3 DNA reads TGTGCCAGCAGCTTGGACAGGGGTCTAGCCGGGGAGCTGTTTTTT.

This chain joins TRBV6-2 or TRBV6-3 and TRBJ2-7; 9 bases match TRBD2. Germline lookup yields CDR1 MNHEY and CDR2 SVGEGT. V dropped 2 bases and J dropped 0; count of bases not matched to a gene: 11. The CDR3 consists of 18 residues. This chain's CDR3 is CASSYHSVAGASSYEQYF. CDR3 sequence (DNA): TGTGCCAGCAGTTACCACTCGGTAGCGGGGGCCTCCTCCTACGAGCAGTACTTC.

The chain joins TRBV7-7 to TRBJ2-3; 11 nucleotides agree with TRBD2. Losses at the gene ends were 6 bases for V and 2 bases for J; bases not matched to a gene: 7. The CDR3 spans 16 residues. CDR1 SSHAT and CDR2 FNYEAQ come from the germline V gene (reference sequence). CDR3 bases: TGTGCCAGCAGTTCAGGGACTAGCGGAAACACAGATACGCAGTATTTT. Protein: CASSSGTSGNTDTQYF. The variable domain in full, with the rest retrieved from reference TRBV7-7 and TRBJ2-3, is GAGVSQSPRYKVTKRGQDVTLRCDPISSHATLYWYQQALGQGPEFLTYFNYEAQPDKSGLPSDRFSAERPEGSISTLTIQRTEQRDSAMYRCASSSGTSGNTDTQYFGPGTRLTVL.

The chain's CDR3 is CATSDPGLAGGTYF. In nucleotides, the CDR3 is TGTGCCACCAGTGACCCGGGACTAGCGGGGGGGACCTACTTC. This chain connects TRBV24-1 to TRBJ2-7; 16 nucleotides match TRBD2. Germline CDR1 KGHDR, CDR2 SFDVKD. V trimming: 4 bases; J trimming: 13 bases; junction bases outside the gene matches: 6. This CDR3 is built from 14 residues.

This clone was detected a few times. The CDR3 coding sequence is TGCGCCAGCAGCTGGGGACAGGGTCACGGGGAGCTGTTTTTT. Its translation is CASSWGQGHGELFF. The chain couples TRBV5-1 to TRBJ2-2; 9 bases are shared with TRBD1. The CDR3 sequence is 14 residues long. With 3 bases clipped from V and 7 bases from J, the junction kept 4 bases outside the gene matches. The germline V gene encodes CDR1 SGHRS and CDR2 YFSETQ.

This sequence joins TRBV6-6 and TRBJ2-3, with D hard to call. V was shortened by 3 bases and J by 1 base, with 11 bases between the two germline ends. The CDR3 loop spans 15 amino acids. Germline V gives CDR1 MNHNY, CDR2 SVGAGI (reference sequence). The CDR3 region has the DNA TGTGCCAGCAGTTATGGTGGCCTCGGCACAGATACGCAGTATTTT. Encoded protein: CASSYGGLGTDTQYF.

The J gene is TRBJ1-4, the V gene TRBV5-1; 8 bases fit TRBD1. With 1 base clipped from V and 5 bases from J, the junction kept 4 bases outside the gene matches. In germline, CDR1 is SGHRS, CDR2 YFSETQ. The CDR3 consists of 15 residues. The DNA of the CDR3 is TGCGCCAGCAGCTTGCGGACAGGGCCCAATGAAAAACTGTTTTTT. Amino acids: CASSLRTGPNEKLFF.

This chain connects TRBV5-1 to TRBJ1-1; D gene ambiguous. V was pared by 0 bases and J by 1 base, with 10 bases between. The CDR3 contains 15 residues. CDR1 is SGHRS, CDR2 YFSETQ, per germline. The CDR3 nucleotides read TGCGCCAGCAGCTTGGGATTAGGAGGGAACACTGAAGCTTTCTTT. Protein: CASSLGLGGNTEAFF. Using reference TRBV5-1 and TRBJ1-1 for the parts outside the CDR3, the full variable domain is KAGVTQTPRYLIKTRGQQVTLSCSPISGHRSVSWYQQTPGQGLQFLFEYFSETQRNKGNFPGRFSGRQFSNSRSEMNVSTLELGDSALYLCASSLGLGGNTEAFFGQGTRLTVV.

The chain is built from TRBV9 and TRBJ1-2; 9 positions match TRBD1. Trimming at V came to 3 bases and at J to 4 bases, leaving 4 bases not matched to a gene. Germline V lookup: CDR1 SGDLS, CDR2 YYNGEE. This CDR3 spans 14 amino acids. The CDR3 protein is CASSEDRGSYGYTF. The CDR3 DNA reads TGTGCCAGCAGCGAAGACAGGGGGAGCTATGGCTACACCTTC.

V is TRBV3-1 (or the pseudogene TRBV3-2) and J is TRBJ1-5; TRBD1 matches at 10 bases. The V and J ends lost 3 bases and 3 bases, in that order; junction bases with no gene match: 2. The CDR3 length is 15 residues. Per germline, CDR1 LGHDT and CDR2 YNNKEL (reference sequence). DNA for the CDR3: TGTGCCAGCAGCCAGGGACAGGGGTACAATCAGCCCCAGCATTTT. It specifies CASSQGQGYNQPQHF.

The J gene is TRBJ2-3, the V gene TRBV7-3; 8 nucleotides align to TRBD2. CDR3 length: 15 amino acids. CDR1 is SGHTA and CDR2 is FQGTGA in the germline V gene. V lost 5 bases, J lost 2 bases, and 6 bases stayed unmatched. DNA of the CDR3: TGTGCCAGCAGCCCGCGGGGGGCGTTCACAGATACGCAGTATTTT. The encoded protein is CASSPRGAFTDTQYF.

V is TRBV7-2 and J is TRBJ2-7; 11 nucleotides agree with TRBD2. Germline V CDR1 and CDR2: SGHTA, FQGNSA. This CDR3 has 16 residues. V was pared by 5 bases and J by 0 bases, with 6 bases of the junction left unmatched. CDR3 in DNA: TGTGCCAGCAGCCGGCGACTAGCGGGGAGCTCCTACGAGCAGTACTTC. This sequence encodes CASSRRLAGSSYEQYF.

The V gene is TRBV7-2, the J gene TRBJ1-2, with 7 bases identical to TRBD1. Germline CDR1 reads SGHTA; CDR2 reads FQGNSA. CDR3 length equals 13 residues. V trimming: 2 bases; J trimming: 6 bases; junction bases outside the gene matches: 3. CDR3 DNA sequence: TGTGCCAGCAGCTTAAGGGGGCTGGATGGCTACACCTTC. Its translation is CASSLRGLDGYTF.

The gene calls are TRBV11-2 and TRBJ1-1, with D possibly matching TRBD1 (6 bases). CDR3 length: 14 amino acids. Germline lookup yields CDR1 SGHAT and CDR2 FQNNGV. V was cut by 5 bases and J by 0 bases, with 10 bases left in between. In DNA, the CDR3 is TGTGCCAGCAGCCCGACAGGTATGAACACTGAAGCTTTCTTT. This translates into CASSPTGMNTEAFF.

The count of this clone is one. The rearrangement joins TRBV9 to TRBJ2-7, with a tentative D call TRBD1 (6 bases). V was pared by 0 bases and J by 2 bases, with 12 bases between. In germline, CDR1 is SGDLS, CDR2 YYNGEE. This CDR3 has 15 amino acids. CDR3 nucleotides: TGTGCCAGCAGCGTAGGGGACACCCTCACCTACGAGCAGTACTTC. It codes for CASSVGDTLTYEQYF.

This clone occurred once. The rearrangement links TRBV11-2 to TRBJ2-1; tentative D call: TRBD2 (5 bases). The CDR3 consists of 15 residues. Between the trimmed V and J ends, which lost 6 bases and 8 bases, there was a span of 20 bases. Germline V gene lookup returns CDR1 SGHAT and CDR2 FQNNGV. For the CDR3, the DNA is TGTGCCAGCAGAAAAGGAGACGGGGTTCGGGATGAGCAGTTCTTC. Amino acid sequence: CASRKGDGVRDEQFF. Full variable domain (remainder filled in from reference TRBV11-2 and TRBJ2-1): EAGVAQSPRYKIIEKRQSVAFWCNPISGHATLYWYQQILGQGPKLLIQFQNNGVVDDSQLPKDRFSAERLKGVDSTLKIQPAKLEDSAVYLCASRKGDGVRDEQFFGPGTRLTVL.

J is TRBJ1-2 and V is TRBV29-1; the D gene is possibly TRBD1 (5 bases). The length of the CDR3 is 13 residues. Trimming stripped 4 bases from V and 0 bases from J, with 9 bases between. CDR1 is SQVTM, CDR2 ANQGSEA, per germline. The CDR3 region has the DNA TGCAGCGTTGTGCGGGGGTCTAACTATGGCTACACCTTC. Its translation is CSVVRGSNYGYTF. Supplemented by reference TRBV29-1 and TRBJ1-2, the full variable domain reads SAVISQKPSRDICQRGTSLTIQCQVDSQVTMMFWYRQQPGQSLTLIATANQGSEATYESGFVIDKFPISRPNLTFSTLTVSNMSPEDSSIYLCSVVRGSNYGYTFGSGTRLTVV.

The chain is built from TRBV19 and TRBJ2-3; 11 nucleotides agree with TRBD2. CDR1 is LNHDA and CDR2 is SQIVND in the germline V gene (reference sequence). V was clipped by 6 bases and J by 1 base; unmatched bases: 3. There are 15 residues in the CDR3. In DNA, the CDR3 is TGTGCCAGTAGCCCGACTAGCGGGGGCACAGATACGCAGTATTTT. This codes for CASSPTSGGTDTQYF.

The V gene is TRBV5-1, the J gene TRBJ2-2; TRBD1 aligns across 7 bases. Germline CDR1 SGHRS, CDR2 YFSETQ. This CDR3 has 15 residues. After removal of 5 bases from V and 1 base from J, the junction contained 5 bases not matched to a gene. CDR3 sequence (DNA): TGCGCCAGCAGTTCTGCAGGGGGGAACACCGGGGAGCTGTTTTTT. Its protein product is CASSSAGGNTGELFF. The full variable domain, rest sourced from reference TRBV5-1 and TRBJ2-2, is KAGVTQTPRYLIKTRGQQVTLSCSPISGHRSVSWYQQTPGQGLQFLFEYFSETQRNKGNFPGRFSGRQFSNSRSEMNVSTLELGDSALYLCASSSAGGNTGELFFGEGSRLTVL.

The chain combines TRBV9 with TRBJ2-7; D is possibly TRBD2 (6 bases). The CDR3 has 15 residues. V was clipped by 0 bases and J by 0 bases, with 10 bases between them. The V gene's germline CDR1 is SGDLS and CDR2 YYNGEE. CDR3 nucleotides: TGTGCCAGCAGCGTAGACCCTAGCGCCTCCTACGAGCAGTACTTC. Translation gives CASSVDPSASYEQYF.

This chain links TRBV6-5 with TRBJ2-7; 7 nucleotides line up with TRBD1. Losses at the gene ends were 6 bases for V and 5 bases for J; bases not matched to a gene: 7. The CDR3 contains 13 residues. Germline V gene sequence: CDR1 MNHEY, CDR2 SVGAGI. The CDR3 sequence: CASRASGTDEQYF. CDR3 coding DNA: TGTGCCAGCAGGGCTTCCGGGACAGACGAGCAGTACTTC.

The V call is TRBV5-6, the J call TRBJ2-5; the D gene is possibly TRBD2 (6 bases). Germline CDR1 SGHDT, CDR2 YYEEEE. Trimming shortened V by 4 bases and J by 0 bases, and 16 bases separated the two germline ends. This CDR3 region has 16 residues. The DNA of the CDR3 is TGTGCCAGCAGCCACGGGGGAGTTTGGGACCAAGAGACCCAGTACTTC. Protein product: CASSHGGVWDQETQYF.

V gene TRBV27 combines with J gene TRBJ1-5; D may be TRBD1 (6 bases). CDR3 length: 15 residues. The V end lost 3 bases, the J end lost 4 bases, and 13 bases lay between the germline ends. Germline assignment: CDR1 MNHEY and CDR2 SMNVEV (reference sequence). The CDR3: CASSFGRGGNQPQHF. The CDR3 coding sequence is TGTGCCAGCAGTTTTGGCAGGGGCGGGAATCAGCCCCAGCATTTT.

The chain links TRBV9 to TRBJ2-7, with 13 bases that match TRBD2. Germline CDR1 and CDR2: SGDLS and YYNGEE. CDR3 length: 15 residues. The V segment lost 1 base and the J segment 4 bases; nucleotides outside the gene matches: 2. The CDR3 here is CASSVKGLAGYEQYF. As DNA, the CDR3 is TGTGCCAGCAGCGTAAAGGGACTAGCGGGGTACGAGCAGTACTTC.

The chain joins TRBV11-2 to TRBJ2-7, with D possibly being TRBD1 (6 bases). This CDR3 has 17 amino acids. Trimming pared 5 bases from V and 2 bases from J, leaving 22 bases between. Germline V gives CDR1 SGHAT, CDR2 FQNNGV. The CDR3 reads CASSVGWVTGGTYEQYF. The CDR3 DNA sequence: TGTGCCAGCAGCGTCGGTTGGGTGACAGGCGGTACCTACGAGCAGTACTTC.

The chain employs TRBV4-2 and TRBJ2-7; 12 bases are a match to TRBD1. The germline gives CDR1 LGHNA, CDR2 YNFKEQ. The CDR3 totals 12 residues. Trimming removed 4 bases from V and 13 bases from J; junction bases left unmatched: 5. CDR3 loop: CASSLGTGGLYF. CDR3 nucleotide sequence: TGTGCCAGCAGCCTCGGGACAGGGGGCCTCTACTTC.

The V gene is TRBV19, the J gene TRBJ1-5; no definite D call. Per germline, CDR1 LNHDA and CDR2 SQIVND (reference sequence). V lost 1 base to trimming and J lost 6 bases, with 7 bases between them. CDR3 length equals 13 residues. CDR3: CASSIVLSQPQHF. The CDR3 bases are TGTGCCAGTAGTATAGTATTGAGTCAGCCCCAGCATTTT.

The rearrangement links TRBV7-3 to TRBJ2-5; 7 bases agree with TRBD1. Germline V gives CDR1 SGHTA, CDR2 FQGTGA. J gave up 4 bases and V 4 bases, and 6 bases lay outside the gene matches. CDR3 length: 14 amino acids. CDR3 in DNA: TGTGCCAGCAGCTCGACAGGGAGTCGAGAGACCCAGTACTTC. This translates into CASSSTGSRETQYF. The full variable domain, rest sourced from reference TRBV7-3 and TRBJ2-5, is GAGVSQTPSNKVTEKGKYVELRCDPISGHTALYWYRQSLGQGPEFLIYFQGTGAADDSGLPNDRFFAVRPEGSVSTLKIQRTERGDSAVYLCASSSTGSRETQYFGPGTRLLVL.

CDR3 region: CASSLVATGGGTYEQYF. The CDR3 bases are TGTGCCAGCAGCTTAGTCGCGACAGGGGGCGGTACCTACGAGCAGTACTTC. J is TRBJ2-7 and V is TRBV7-8, with 10 bases identical to TRBD1. CDR3 size: 17 residues. Germline values: CDR1 SGHVS, CDR2 FQNEAQ. V gave up 1 base and J gave up 2 bases; unmatched junction bases: 8.

The CDR3 nucleotides are TGTGCCAGCAGAGGACAGGGTGATAATTCACCCCTCCACTTT. Encoded protein: CASRGQGDNSPLHF. The rearrangement joins TRBV9 to TRBJ1-6; 8 bases match TRBD1. Trimming removed 5 bases from V and 5 bases from J; junction bases left unmatched: 3. The V gene's germline CDR1 is SGDLS and CDR2 YYNGEE. This CDR3 has 14 amino acids.

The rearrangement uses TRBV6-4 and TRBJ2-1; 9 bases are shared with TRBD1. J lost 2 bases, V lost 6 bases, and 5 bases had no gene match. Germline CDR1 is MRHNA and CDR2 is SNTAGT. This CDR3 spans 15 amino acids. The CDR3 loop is CASSTGTGPYNEQFF. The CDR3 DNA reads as TGTGCCAGCAGCACCGGGACAGGGCCCTACAATGAGCAGTTCTTC.